A selection of T cell receptor beta chains follows, all from one sample in a study of T cells in Graves' hyperthyroidism and ophthalmopathy. MiXCR, run by TCRdb on the multiplex PCR reads, gives a single entry per CDR3 protein. The sample has almost 600,000 distinct CDR3 sequences; roughly 46% are singletons. The sample consisted of peripheral blood or thyroid tissue (not recorded which). The source is a woman aged 18-30 years with Graves' hyperthyroidism. CDR3s include the opening cysteine and the closing phenylalanine or tryptophan. The D gene is left open where the match is weak. Size tells how often a clone was seen (once, few, many) or the class of an expanded clone, and some rows leave it out.

D gene: .
clone size: few
V gene: TRBV20-1
J gene: TRBJ1-5
CDR3 length: 17
CDR3 DNA: TGCAGTGCTAGAGGAAAGACTTGGGACTCCTTTAATCAGCCCCAGCATTTT
CDR3 protein: CSARGKTWDSFNQPQHF

D gene: .
clone size: .
V gene: TRBV5-1
J gene: TRBJ2-1
CDR3 length: 14
CDR3 DNA: TGCGCCAGCAAGGTGGGAAGCTCCTACAATGAGCAGTTCTTC
CDR3 protein: CASKVGSSYNEQFF

D gene: .
clone size: .
V gene: TRBV5-1
J gene: TRBJ1-2
CDR3 length: 14
CDR3 DNA: TGCGCCAGCAGCTTGCAGGGAGGGCCACAACCCTACACCTTC
CDR3 protein: CASSLQGGPQPYTF

D gene: TRBD2
clone size: .
V gene: TRBV13
J gene: TRBJ2-2
CDR3 length: 18
CDR3 DNA: TGTGCCAGCAGCTTACTAGCGGGAGGGCCCGGTGAAACCGGGGAGCTGTTTTTT
CDR3 protein: CASSLLAGGPGETGELFF

D gene: .
clone size: .
V gene: TRBV7-2
J gene: TRBJ1-5
CDR3 length: 13
CDR3 DNA: TGTGCCAGCAGCTCTTGGGACGGGAGGCCCCAGCATTTT
CDR3 protein: CASSSWDGRPQHF

D gene: TRBD2
clone size: many
V gene: TRBV7-9
J gene: TRBJ2-7
CDR3 length: 18
CDR3 DNA: TGTGCCAGCAGCTTATGGCGAAACAGAAGCGGGAGGAGCTACGAGCAGTACTTC
CDR3 protein: CASSLWRNRSGRSYEQYF

D gene: .
clone size: .
V gene: TRBV7-6
J gene: TRBJ1-2
CDR3 length: 13
CDR3 DNA: TGTGCCAGCAGCTCCCTTTCAGGGAATGGGAACACCTTC
CDR3 protein: CASSSLSGNGNTF

D gene: .
clone size: many
V gene: TRBV4-3
J gene: TRBJ1-1
CDR3 length: 16
CDR3 DNA: TGCGCCAGCAGCCAAGGGTTGGCAGCGTTGAACACTGAAGCTTTCTTT
CDR3 protein: CASSQGLAALNTEAFF

D gene: .
clone size: many
V gene: TRBV4-1
J gene: TRBJ1-3
CDR3 length: 15
CDR3 DNA: TGCGCCAGCAGCCCCGCGCTCTACTCTGGAAACACCATATATTTT
CDR3 protein: CASSPALYSGNTIYF

D gene: TRBD1
clone size: .
V gene: TRBV7-2
J gene: TRBJ1-4
CDR3 length: 15
CDR3 DNA: TGTGCCAGCAGCTTAGCAAGGGACAGGGATGAAAAACTGTTTTTT
CDR3 protein: CASSLARDRDEKLFF

D gene: TRBD1
clone size: many
V gene: TRBV11-2
J gene: TRBJ1-5
CDR3 length: 13
CDR3 DNA: TGTGCCAGCAGCTCCGGGACAGGGGAATCCCAGCATTTT
CDR3 protein: CASSSGTGESQHF

D gene: .
clone size: .
V gene: TRBV10-2
J gene: TRBJ1-6
CDR3 length: 13
CDR3 DNA: TGCGCCAGCAGTGAGAGACAAAATTCACCCCTCCACTTT
CDR3 protein: CASSERQNSPLHF

D gene: TRBD2
clone size: .
V gene: TRBV7-9
J gene: TRBJ2-7
CDR3 length: 18
CDR3 DNA: TGTGCCAGCAGCACCTCCTCCGGGACTAGCGTCGTCGGCTACGAGCAGTACTTC
CDR3 protein: CASSTSSGTSVVGYEQYF

D gene: .
clone size: .
V gene: TRBV7-9
J gene: TRBJ2-1
CDR3 length: 15
CDR3 DNA: TGTGCCAGCACCCCGCGGTTTAGCTCCTACAATGAGCAGTTCTTC
CDR3 protein: CASTPRFSSYNEQFF

D gene: .
clone size: .
V gene: TRBV7-2
J gene: TRBJ2-5
CDR3 length: 12
CDR3 DNA: TGTGCCGGCAGCCTGCCCGGGGAGACCCAGTACTTC
CDR3 protein: CAGSLPGETQYF